The 26 T cell receptor beta chains in this list originate from one sample, sequenced in a study of immune evolution from preneoplasia to lung adenocarcinoma. Here immunoSEQ multiplex PCR was the method, and the copy in TCRdb shows in-frame clones only, minus some. The sample includes 2,000 to 2,500 clones, under 85% seen only once; the top ten take roughly a tenth. Material: FFPE minimally invasive lung adenocarcinoma tissue. Receptor source: a person aged 55-80 years with lung adenocarcinoma.

This chain uses TRBV7-2 with TRBJ1-3; D ambiguous. The germline V gene has CDR1 SGHTA and CDR2 FQGNSA. CDR3 length equals 13 residues. Deletions cut 4 bases from V and 4 bases from J, with 8 bases between. CDR3 loop: CASSSDPGNTIYF. The CDR3 DNA reads as TGTGCCAGCAGCTCCGACCCGGGAAACACCATATATTTT.

This chain uses TRBV7-9 with TRBJ2-7, with D maybe TRBD2 (7 bases). Germline V gene sequence: CDR1 SEHNR, CDR2 FQNEAQ (reference sequence). The CDR3 loop spans 14 amino acids. The germline V and J ends were trimmed by 3 bases and 4 bases, with 13 bases remaining between them. The CDR3 reads CASSLGGARYEQYF. CDR3 DNA: TGTGCCAGCAGCTTGGGGGGGGCACGGTACGAGCAGTACTTC. The entire variable domain, with the rest obtained from reference TRBV7-9 and TRBJ2-7, is as follows: DTGVSQNPRHKITKRGQNVTFRCDPISEHNRLYWYRQTLGQGPEFLTYFQNEAQLEKSRLLSDRFSAERPKGSFSTLEIQRTEQGDSAMYLCASSLGGARYEQYFGPGTRLTVT.

This clone appeared once. The rearrangement joins TRBV28 to TRBJ1-2, with 7 nucleotides matching TRBD1. There are 16 residues in the CDR3. V lost 4 bases and J lost 3; bases outside the gene matches: 11. CDR1 and CDR2 (germline): MDHEN, SYDVKM. CDR3 region: CASSYPIGGQDYGYTF. DNA for the CDR3: TGTGCCAGCAGTTATCCTATCGGCGGACAGGACTATGGCTACACCTTC.

V is TRBV7-9 and J is TRBJ2-3, with 7 bases lining up with TRBD2. After removal of 0 bases from V and 2 bases from J, the junction contained 8 bases not matched to a gene. The CDR3 spans 17 residues. Germline assignment: CDR1 SEHNR and CDR2 FQNEAQ (reference sequence). CDR3 sequence: CASSLAPGSGVTDTQYF. CDR3 DNA: TGTGCCAGCAGCTTAGCGCCGGGGAGCGGGGTCACAGATACGCAGTATTTT.

The gene calls are TRBV5-1 and TRBJ1-5; D uncertain. The CDR3 is made up of 14 amino acids. The V gene's germline CDR1 is SGHRS and CDR2 YFSETQ. The V gene lost 1 base and the J gene lost 3 bases, with 8 bases spanning the gap. CDR3 residues: CASSLNPDNQPQHF. The CDR3 DNA is TGCGCCAGCAGCTTGAACCCAGACAATCAGCCCCAGCATTTT.

Remarks on this clone: This may arise from a read error, as a much more abundant clone is one base away. The same CDR3 is also encoded by other DNA sequences in this sample. The gene calls are TRBV11-2 and TRBJ2-5; 11 nucleotides match TRBD2. The V gene's germline CDR1 is SGHAT and CDR2 FQNNGV. There are 18 residues in the CDR3. The CDR3 DNA follows: TGTGCCAGCAGCCCTCCTGGTAGCGGGGGGGCCCTGGGAGAGACTCAGTACTTC. Translation gives CASSPPGSGGALGETQYF.

The rearrangement joins TRBV28 to TRBJ1-1, with D hard to call. The CDR3 is made up of 17 amino acids. Trimming removed 6 bases at V and 2 bases at J, with 22 bases between. Germline CDR1 MDHEN, CDR2 SYDVKM. Here the CDR3 DNA reads TGTGCCAGCAGCCCTACGAGCTTTGATCTACTTAACACTGAAGCTTTCTTT. Protein: CASSPTSFDLLNTEAFF.

The rearrangement links TRBV25-1 to TRBJ1-5; D might be TRBD1 (5 bases). V was shortened by 3 bases and J by 5 bases, with 11 bases between the two germline ends. Per germline, CDR1 MGHDK and CDR2 SYGVNS. This CDR3 has 14 amino acids. The CDR3 coding sequence is TGTGCCAGCAGTGACCGACAGAGGCATCAGCCCCAGCATTTT. Translated, it gives CASSDRQRHQPQHF.

The rearrangement links TRBV9 to TRBJ2-3; D is uncertain. V was cut by 0 bases and J by 0 bases, with 8 bases left in between. Looked up from germline, CDR1 is SGDLS and CDR2 is YYNGEE. The length of the CDR3 is 15 residues. The CDR3 loop is CASSVVDGSTDTQYF. CDR3 nucleotides: TGTGCCAGCAGCGTAGTTGACGGTAGCACAGATACGCAGTATTTT.

The rearrangement joins TRBV6-1 to TRBJ2-3; tentatively, D is TRBD1 (5 bases). The CDR3 contains 14 residues. V shed 2 bases and J shed 12 bases, with 18 bases lying between them. Germline V CDR1 and CDR2: MNHNS, SASEGT. CDR3 loop: CASSEWPGPRTQYF. CDR3 sequence (DNA): TGTGCCAGCAGTGAATGGCCAGGGCCCAGAACACAGTATTTT.

Only one count was recorded for this clone. The rearrangement links TRBV9 to TRBJ1-4, with D hard to call. This CDR3 is 15 amino acids long. Germline V gives CDR1 SGDLS, CDR2 YYNGEE. The V and J ends lost 3 bases and 7 bases respectively, with 16 bases between them. The CDR3: CASSESGAALEKLFF. The CDR3 DNA reads as TGTGCCAGCAGCGAATCCGGTGCAGCGCTTGAAAAACTGTTTTTT.

This chain joins TRBV18 and TRBJ2-1; 7 bases line up with TRBD2. Per germline, CDR1 KGHSH and CDR2 LQKENI. V shed 8 bases and J 0 bases; nucleotides not matched to a gene: 7. The CDR3 is made up of 15 amino acids. CDR3 in DNA: TGTGCCAGCCACCCCGGGGGGAGCTCCTACAATGAGCAGTTCTTC. Translated: CASHPGGSSYNEQFF.

CDR3 residues: CASSPRGDTEAFF. In nucleotides, the CDR3 is TGTGCCAGCAGCCCCCGGGGGGACACTGAAGCTTTCTTT. The gene calls are TRBV9 and TRBJ1-1; possible D gene TRBD1, 5 bases. The CDR3 consists of 13 residues. Trimming took off 4 bases at V and 3 bases at J, with 10 bases between the two ends. Germline CDR1 is SGDLS and CDR2 is YYNGEE.

DNA of the CDR3: TGTGCCACCGAAGCGGGACAGTCCTATGGCTACACCTTC. Translation: CATEAGQSYGYTF. The chain recombines TRBV10-3 with TRBJ1-2; 7 nucleotides agree with TRBD1. In germline, CDR1 is ENHRY, CDR2 SYGVKD. V trimming: 10 bases; J trimming: 4 bases; junction bases outside the gene matches: 9. The CDR3 length is 13 residues.

The sample holds one count of this clone. The chain joins TRBV19 to TRBJ2-3; TRBD1 might be the D (5 bases). V shed 3 bases and J shed 5 bases, with 15 bases lying between them. The CDR3 totals 15 residues. Looked up from germline, CDR1 is LNHDA and CDR2 is SQIVND (reference sequence). CDR3 in DNA: TGTGCCAGTAGTATTAGGGCAGGGTCTAAAGATACGCAGTATTTT. It encodes CASSIRAGSKDTQYF.

J is TRBJ1-1 and V is TRBV13; 8 bases match TRBD1. This CDR3 is built from 15 residues. Germline trimming cut 3 bases from V and 5 bases from J; bases unmatched to any gene: 8. Looked up from germline, CDR1 is PRHDT and CDR2 is FYEKMQ (reference sequence). CDR3 nucleotide sequence: TGTGCCAGCAGCTTCGATCTAACAGGGGGAACTGAAGCTTTCTTT. Protein: CASSFDLTGGTEAFF.

The chain carries TRBV7-8 and TRBJ2-2; possibly TRBD1 or TRBD2 for D (5 bases each). V lost 5 bases to trimming and J lost 1 base, with 20 bases between them. CDR1 is SGHVS and CDR2 is FQNEAQ in the germline V gene. The CDR3 contains 18 residues. The CDR3 region has the DNA TGTGCCAGCAGCAAAGCCGACAGACGAGGGCTGAACACCGGGGAGCTGTTTTTT. As protein: CASSKADRRGLNTGELFF.

Points on this clone: The sample carries other DNA sequences with the same CDR3. This rearrangement joins TRBV27 to TRBJ2-7, with TRBD1 identical over 7 bases. The CDR3 has 15 amino acids. Germline values: CDR1 MNHEY, CDR2 SMNVEV (reference sequence). J was trimmed by 0 bases and V by 6 bases; bases with no gene match: 8. The DNA for the CDR3 is TGTGCCAGCAGCGCAGAGACAGGGAGCTCCTACGAGCAGTACTTC. Protein: CASSAETGSSYEQYF.

The chain carries TRBV5-1 and TRBJ2-5; the match to TRBD1 covers 7 bases. Germline CDR1 reads SGHRS; CDR2 reads YFSETQ. The CDR3 length is 13 residues. The J segment lost 5 bases and the V segment lost 8 bases, leaving 9 bases of the junction unmatched. The DNA for the CDR3 is TGCGCCAGTAGCCCCACAGGGGAGGAGACCCAGTACTTC. It encodes CASSPTGEETQYF.

The V gene is TRBV6-6, the J gene TRBJ1-5; 8 nucleotides line up with TRBD1. V dropped 5 bases and J dropped 5; count of bases not matched to a gene: 5. The V gene's germline CDR1 is MNHNY and CDR2 SVGAGI (reference sequence). The CDR3 covers 14 residues. Here the CDR3 reads CASSTQTGDQPQHF. CDR3 DNA sequence: TGTGCCAGCAGTACTCAGACAGGGGATCAGCCCCAGCATTTT.

The rearrangement links TRBV7-8 to TRBJ1-6, with TRBD1 as a possible D gene (5 bases). V lost 5 bases, J lost 6 bases, and 14 bases lay in between. Germline CDR1 reads SGHVS; CDR2 reads FQNEAQ. CDR3 size: 15 residues. CDR3 nucleotides: TGTGCCAGCAGCAGTGAACTCGGGGGTAATTCACCCCTCCACTTT. It yields the protein CASSSELGGNSPLHF.

On this clone: The junction departs from germline at one end; a sequencing error may be responsible. This sequence joins TRBV7-7 and TRBJ1-1; D remains unclear. This CDR3 contains 13 residues. Germline CDR1 reads SSHAT; CDR2 reads FNYEAQ (reference sequence). The CDR3 nucleotides read TGTGCTAGCAGCTTATCGCAGAACACTGAAGCTTTCTTT. As protein: CASSLSQNTEAFF.

This clone was recorded a few times. The rearrangement joins TRBV19 to TRBJ2-1; D is unresolved. Germline values: CDR1 LNHDA, CDR2 SQIVND (reference sequence). The CDR3 covers 13 residues. Trimming took 3 bases from V and 6 from J, leaving 9 bases between them. CDR3 nucleotides: TGTGCCAGTAGTATTCTCCCGGGCAATGAGCAGTTCTTC. This codes for CASSILPGNEQFF.

About this clone: Other DNA sequences of this sample code for an identical CDR3. The rearrangement joins TRBV9 to TRBJ1-6; 9 nucleotides line up with TRBD1. J gave up 7 bases and V 3 bases, and 5 bases lay outside the gene matches. Germline loops: CDR1 SGDLS, CDR2 YYNGEE. CDR3 length: 15 residues. The CDR3 sequence is CASSGAQGANSPLHF. For the CDR3, the DNA is TGTGCCAGCAGCGGAGCACAGGGGGCAAATTCACCCCTCCACTTT.

The chain links TRBV7-2 to TRBJ1-1, with TRBD1 as a possible D gene (6 bases). Germline V gene lookup returns CDR1 SGHTA and CDR2 FQGNSA. The CDR3 length is 14 residues. The V end lost 1 base, the J end lost 7 bases, and 13 bases lay between the germline ends. The CDR3 DNA reads as TGTGCCAGCAGCTTAGTGTTCGGGGGCGTTGAAGCTTTCTTT. This sequence encodes CASSLVFGGVEAFF.

This clone has a handful of counts. The rearrangement uses TRBV7-2 and TRBJ2-2; either TRBD1 or TRBD2 may supply D (6 bases each). The CDR3 is 16 residues long. V lost 1 base and J lost 6, with 15 bases in between. CDR1 is SGHTA and CDR2 is FQGNSA in the germline V gene. The DNA for the CDR3 is TGTGCCAGCAGCTTAGTCGGGGGCAGATCTCCCGGGGAGCTGTTTTTT. Residues: CASSLVGGRSPGELFF. Supplemented by reference TRBV7-2 and TRBJ2-2, the full variable domain reads GAGVSQSPSNKVTEKGKDVELRCDPISGHTALYWYRQSLGQGLEFLIYFQGNSAPDKSGLPSDRFSAERTGGSVSTLTIQRTQQEDSAVYLCASSLVGGRSPGELFFGEGSRLTVL.